Shown below are 23 T cell receptor beta chains from a single sample sequenced in a study of blood T cell repertoires in COVID-19 (TCRdb year 2020). The library was made by the immunoSEQ multiplex PCR assay. TCRdb re-hosts the immuneACCESS table, in-frame sequences only. Its copies lack some clones; in the studies checked, an unresolved V gene accounts for under half of them, and the cause for the rest is not known. A total of 430,000 or so clones appear in this sample, more than 75% of them only once. 1.5% to 2% of the sample rests with the top ten. The sequenced material came from PBMCs or T cells enriched from blood (not recorded which). Source of these receptors: a woman aged 35 to 49 who had recovered from COVID-19.

Details on this clone: In the same sample, other DNA sequences code for this CDR3. The genes are TRBV5-1 and TRBJ2-5; D perhaps matches TRBD1 (5 bases). The germline V gene has CDR1 SGHRS and CDR2 YFSETQ. Trimming took off 2 bases at V and 1 base at J, with 6 bases between the two ends. This CDR3 spans 13 amino acids. Here the CDR3 reads CASSLDSQETQYF. The CDR3 region has the DNA TGCGCCAGCAGCTTAGACAGCCAAGAGACCCAGTACTTC.

The CDR3 region has the DNA TGTGCCAGCAGTGGAGGGGGAGAGGAGTACAATGAGCAGTTCTTC. This sequence encodes CASSGGGEEYNEQFF. This chain links TRBV2 with TRBJ2-1; maybe TRBD1 (6 bases). V shed 4 bases and J shed 4 bases, with 14 bases lying between them. Germline CDR1 is SNHLY and CDR2 is FYNNEI. CDR3 length equals 15 residues.

The table lists this clone with a count of one. V gene TRBV6-5 combines with J gene TRBJ1-4; TRBD1 might be the D (5 bases). V lost 2 bases to trimming and J lost 8 bases, with 9 bases between them. There are 13 residues in the CDR3. CDR1 is MNHEY and CDR2 is SVGAGI in the germline V gene. CDR3 residues: CASSYTRGEKLFF. CDR3 bases: TGTGCCAGCAGTTACACCCGGGGGGAAAAACTGTTTTTT.

This rearrangement joins TRBV15 to TRBJ2-7; D remains unclear. The V gene's germline CDR1 is LNHNV and CDR2 YYDKDF (reference sequence). Trimming removed 8 bases at V and 7 bases at J, with 21 bases between. The CDR3 covers 14 residues. Here the CDR3 reads CATAPGQAKQEQYF. In DNA form, the CDR3 reads TGTGCCACCGCACCGGGTCAAGCTAAACAAGAGCAGTACTTC.

V and J are TRBV10-1 and TRBJ1-3; the D gene is possibly TRBD1 (5 bases). Per germline, CDR1 WNHNN and CDR2 SYGVQD (reference sequence). Trimming cost V 0 bases and J 0 bases, with 6 bases left between them. CDR3 length: 15 amino acids. The chain's CDR3 is CASSESTVSGNTIYF. CDR3 nucleotides: TGCGCCAGCAGTGAGTCGACAGTCTCTGGAAACACCATATATTTT.

The rearrangement joins TRBV18 to TRBJ1-6; D possibly corresponds to TRBD1 (6 bases). The CDR3 totals 14 residues. V was shortened by 2 bases and J by 11 bases, with 13 bases between the two germline ends. Germline loops: CDR1 KGHSH, CDR2 LQKENI. The CDR3 protein is CASSPGGRSAPLHF. The CDR3 bases are TGTGCCAGCTCACCAGGGGGCCGGTCGGCACCCCTCCACTTT. The full variable domain, in which reference TRBV18 and TRBJ1-6 provide the parts outside the CDR3, is NAGVMQNPRHLVRRRGQEARLRCSPMKGHSHVYWYRQLPEEGLKFMVYLQKENIIDESGMPKERFSAEFPKEGPSILRIQQVVRGDSAAYFCASSPGGRSAPLHFGNGTRLTVT.

The chain employs TRBV4-3 and TRBJ2-7, with D perhaps TRBD2 (6 bases). V was shortened by 0 bases and J by 4 bases, with 16 bases between the two germline ends. Germline CDR1 LGHNA, CDR2 YSLEER. The CDR3 is 16 residues long. This chain's CDR3 is CASSQDRDREFYEQYF. CDR3 DNA sequence: TGCGCCAGCAGCCAAGATCGTGACCGGGAGTTTTACGAGCAGTACTTC.

About this clone itself: Compared with germline, one end of the junction differs, possibly owing to a read error. The chain recombines TRBV5-4 with TRBJ2-1; D not resolved. This CDR3 region has 11 residues. Germline V CDR1 and CDR2: SGHNT, YYREEE (reference sequence). The DNA of the CDR3 is TGTGCCAGCAGTTTCCAGAATGGGCAGTTCTTC. As protein: CASSFQNGQFF.

V is TRBV5-1 and J is TRBJ1-1, with D maybe TRBD1 (5 bases). This CDR3 spans 16 amino acids. Germline assignment: CDR1 SGHRS and CDR2 YFSETQ. The V gene lost 1 base and the J gene lost 1 base, with 14 bases spanning the gap. The CDR3, as DNA: TGCGCCAGCAGCTTGAGGCCAGGGACTCAGAACACTGAAGCTTTCTTT. Protein product: CASSLRPGTQNTEAFF.

The chain combines TRBV27 with TRBJ2-5; 9 bases match TRBD1. The CDR3 covers 13 residues. Germline assignment: CDR1 MNHEY and CDR2 SMNVEV (reference sequence). The junction had 7 bases not matched to a gene; V was cut back by 7 bases and J by 7 bases. CDR3 nucleotide sequence: TGTGCCAGCACGGGACAGGGTTTGCGGACCCAGTACTTC. It codes for CASTGQGLRTQYF.

The rearrangement joins TRBV19 to TRBJ2-1, with D tentatively TRBD2 (5 bases). With 5 bases removed from V and 7 bases from J, the gap between germline ends came to 24 bases. This CDR3 is built from 17 residues. Germline CDR1 LNHDA, CDR2 SQIVND (reference sequence). In DNA form, the CDR3 reads TGTGCCAGTAGTTGGCAACCCGGAGGACCATCCGCGAATGAGCAGTTCTTC. Amino acid sequence: CASSWQPGGPSANEQFF.

The gene calls are TRBV29-1 and TRBJ2-6, with 7 bases lining up with TRBD1. Unmatched junction bases numbered 4, after V lost 4 bases and J lost 13 bases. The CDR3 consists of 11 residues. Germline V gene data show CDR1 as SQVTM and CDR2 as ANQGSEA. The CDR3 loop reads CSVGAGGVLTF. DNA for the CDR3: TGCAGCGTTGGGGCAGGGGGAGTCCTGACTTTC.

The rearrangement uses TRBV7-8 and TRBJ1-3, with D uncertain. The germline V and J ends were trimmed by 2 bases and 3 bases, with 11 bases remaining between them. Germline V CDR1 and CDR2: SGHVS, FQNEAQ. The CDR3 loop spans 15 amino acids. Here the CDR3 DNA reads TGTGCCAGCAGCTTACCCCGGGTTGGTGGAAACACCATATATTTT. Protein sequence: CASSLPRVGGNTIYF. The full variable domain, in which reference TRBV7-8 and TRBJ1-3 provide the parts outside the CDR3, is GAGVSQSPRYKVAKRGQDVALRCDPISGHVSLFWYQQALGQGPEFLTYFQNEAQLDKSGLPSDRFFAERPEGSVSTLKIQRTQQEDSAVYLCASSLPRVGGNTIYFGEGSWLTVV.

The chain couples TRBV7-9 to TRBJ1-3; D remains unclear. Germline assignment: CDR1 SEHNR and CDR2 FQNEAQ (reference sequence). The CDR3 has 14 amino acids. V shed 3 bases and J shed 4 bases, with 10 bases lying between them. CDR3 in amino acids: CASSLSQRGNTIYF. Written as DNA, the CDR3 is TGTGCCAGCAGCTTGTCCCAGCGGGGAAACACCATATATTTT. Full variable domain (missing parts from reference TRBV7-9 and TRBJ1-3): DTGVSQNPRHKITKRGQNVTFRCDPISEHNRLYWYRQTLGQGPEFLTYFQNEAQLEKSRLLSDRFSAERPKGSFSTLEIQRTEQGDSAMYLCASSLSQRGNTIYFGEGSWLTVV.

The V and J genes are TRBV5-6 and TRBJ1-2; 9 nucleotides match TRBD1. Germline CDR1 reads SGHDT; CDR2 reads YYEEEE. Unmatched junction bases numbered 3, after V lost 3 bases and J lost 3 bases. CDR3 length: 14 amino acids. The CDR3: CASSSGTGHYGYTF. The CDR3 DNA sequence: TGTGCCAGCAGCTCCGGGACAGGGCACTATGGCTACACCTTC.

This chain uses TRBV9 with TRBJ2-2, with TRBD2 as a possible D gene (5 bases). Germline CDR1 SGDLS, CDR2 YYNGEE. The V and J ends lost 4 bases and 1 base respectively, with 8 bases between them. The CDR3 is 14 residues long. The CDR3, as DNA: TGTGCCAGCAGCCCAACTAGGAACACCGGGGAGCTGTTTTTT. It yields the protein CASSPTRNTGELFF.

J is TRBJ1-2 and V is TRBV6-5; the D is unclear. Per the germline V gene, CDR1 is MNHEY and CDR2 is SVGAGI. V was trimmed by 7 bases and J by 3 bases, leaving 15 bases between them. The CDR3 is 14 residues long. The CDR3 loop is CASTLRTGDYGYTF. CDR3 DNA: TGTGCCAGCACCCTAAGGACGGGAGACTATGGCTACACCTTC.

This sequence joins TRBV11-3 and TRBJ2-1; D perhaps matches TRBD2 (6 bases). The CDR3 has 13 amino acids. Germline V lookup: CDR1 SGHNT, CDR2 YENEEA. Trimming left V 8 bases short and J 7 bases short, with 15 bases between. CDR3 bases: TGTGCCAGCTCCCGACTCCGGGAGAATGAGCAGTTCTTC. It specifies CASSRLRENEQFF.

CDR3 coding DNA: TGTGCCAGCAGCTTGGCAGGACTAGCGGAAATCCAAGAGACCCAGTACTTC. Translated, it gives CASSLAGLAEIQETQYF. The chain employs TRBV5-5 and TRBJ2-5, with 10 bases that match TRBD2. The CDR3 is made up of 17 amino acids. Trimming cost V 0 bases and J 1 base; bases outside gene matches: 6. The germline gives CDR1 SGHKS, CDR2 YYEKEE (reference sequence).

Written as DNA, the CDR3 is TGTGCCTGGAGTGGCGGGACTAGCGGGAGCCTTAAGGACAATGAGCAGTTCTTC. Its protein product is CAWSGGTSGSLKDNEQFF. The genes are TRBV30 and TRBJ2-1; 14 bases match TRBD2. The CDR3 consists of 18 residues. Germline assignment: CDR1 GTSNPN and CDR2 SVGIG (reference sequence). Trimming took 1 base from V and 5 from J; bases not matched to a gene: 10.

This sequence joins TRBV10-3 and TRBJ1-1; 12 bases agree with TRBD1. Germline loops: CDR1 ENHRY, CDR2 SYGVKD. The CDR3 is 16 residues long. The junction had 4 bases not matched to a gene; V was cut back by 4 bases and J by 1 base. CDR3 sequence: CAISGDRGRGNTEAFF. The DNA for the CDR3 is TGTGCCATCAGTGGGGACAGGGGGCGGGGGAACACTGAAGCTTTCTTT.

The chain recombines TRBV7-9 with TRBJ1-1; TRBD1 agrees at 10 bases. The germline V gene encodes CDR1 SEHNR and CDR2 FQNEAQ (reference sequence). V was pared by 5 bases and J by 4 bases, with 16 bases of the junction left unmatched. The CDR3 runs 18 residues. The CDR3 here is CASSPRKNRDRGSTEAFF. DNA of the CDR3: TGTGCCAGCAGCCCCCGTAAGAATCGGGACAGGGGAAGCACTGAAGCTTTCTTT.

The V and J genes are TRBV30 and TRBJ1-1, with 10 bases lining up with TRBD1. The V segment lost 2 bases and the J segment 3 bases; nucleotides outside the gene matches: 3. CDR1 GTSNPN and CDR2 SVGIG come from the germline V gene (reference sequence). This CDR3 is 14 amino acids long. In DNA form, the CDR3 reads TGTGCCTGGAGTTCCGGGACAGGGGACACTGAAGCTTTCTTT. Translation: CAWSSGTGDTEAFF.